This T cell receptor beta chain appears in the sequencing data of a study of blood T cell repertoires in COVID-19. Method: immunoSEQ multiplex PCR; TCRdb's copy keeps in-frame clones and lacks some. The sample records about 350,000 clones, over 85% being singletons. Germline loops: CDR1 SGHAT, CDR2 FQNNGV. This CDR3 has 17 amino acids. V lost 1 base to trimming and J lost 6 bases; unmatched junction nucleotides: 13. The material sequenced was peripheral blood. The origin of this receptor is a woman aged 55 to 70 with COVID-19, enrolled during active disease. The J gene is TRBJ2-7, the V gene TRBV11-2, with 9 bases that match TRBD2. In DNA form, the CDR3 reads TGTGCCAGCAGCTTAGGCCCCGCGGCGGGGGGGCAGTCCGAGCAGTACTTC. Amino acid sequence: CASSLGPAAGGQSEQYF.